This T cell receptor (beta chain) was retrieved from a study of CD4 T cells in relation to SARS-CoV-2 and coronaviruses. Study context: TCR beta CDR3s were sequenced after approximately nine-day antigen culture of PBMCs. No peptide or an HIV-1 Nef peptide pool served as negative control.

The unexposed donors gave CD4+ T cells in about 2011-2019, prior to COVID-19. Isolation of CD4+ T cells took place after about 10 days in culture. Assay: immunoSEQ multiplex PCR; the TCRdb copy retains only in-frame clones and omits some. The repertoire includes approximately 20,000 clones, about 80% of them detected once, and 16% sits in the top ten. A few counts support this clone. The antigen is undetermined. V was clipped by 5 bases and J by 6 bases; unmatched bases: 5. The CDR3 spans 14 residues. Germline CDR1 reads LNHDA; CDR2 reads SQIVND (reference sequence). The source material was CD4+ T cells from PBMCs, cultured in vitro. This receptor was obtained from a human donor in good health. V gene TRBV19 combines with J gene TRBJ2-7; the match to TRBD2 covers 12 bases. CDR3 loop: CASSLGLAGTEQYF. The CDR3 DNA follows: TGTGCCAGTAGTTTAGGACTAGCGGGAACCGAGCAGTACTTC.